Listed below are T cell receptor beta chains from one sample, sequenced in a study of neurological immune-mediated disorders. Each CDR3 protein is one row after TCRdb ran MiXCR on the 5' RACE reads. The table lists about 88,000 distinct CDR3 sequences, around 3.3% of them singletons, with 6% in the top ten. The sequenced material came from PBMCs. The receptors stem from a woman between 18 and 30 years old with multiple sclerosis. CDR3s include the opening cysteine and the closing phenylalanine or tryptophan. A D gene is named only where the DNA matches it firmly. Clone size appears in some rows only: once, few, many, or a class for an expanded clone.

len | j_gene | abundance | d_gene | v_gene | CDR3aa | CDR3nt
16 | TRBJ1-1 | many | NA | TRBV5-1 | CASSSAGAQRPTEAFF | TGCGCCAGCAGCTCCGCCGGGGCACAGAGGCCCACTGAAGCTTTCTTT
16 | TRBJ2-7 | many | NA | TRBV12-3/TRBV12-4 | CASSLGSGTATYEQYF | TGTGCCAGCAGTTTAGGTTCCGGGACGGCAACCTACGAGCAGTACTTC
15 | TRBJ2-5 | many | TRBD1 | TRBV11-2 | CASSQPGQGAWAQYF | TGTGCCAGCAGCCAGCCGGGACAGGGGGCGTGGGCCCAGTACTTC
13 | TRBJ2-7 | many | NA | TRBV29-1 | CSVDSVGTYEQYF | TGCAGCGTTGATAGCGTCGGAACCTACGAGCAGTACTTC
16 | TRBJ2-1 | few | NA | TRBV6-5 | CASSFSSGTRYNEQFF | TGTGCCAGCAGTTTCTCTTCCGGGACACGGTACAATGAGCAGTTCTTC
13 | TRBJ1-3 | many | NA | TRBV20-1 | CSARARSGNTIYF | TGCAGTGCTAGGGCAAGATCTGGAAACACCATATATTTT
12 | TRBJ1-5 | many | NA | TRBV6-6 | CASTRDNQPQHF | TGTGCCAGCACCAGGGACAATCAGCCCCAGCATTTT
13 | TRBJ1-2 | few | NA | TRBV5-1 | CASSLQGEVGYTF | TGCGCCAGCAGCTTACAGGGAGAGGTTGGCTACACCTTC
14 | TRBJ2-1 | many | NA | TRBV5-1 | CASRPGTANNEQFF | TGCGCCAGCAGACCGGGAACGGCAAACAATGAGCAGTTCTTC
14 | TRBJ1-2 | many | TRBD1 | TRBV11-2 | CASSHTGGSTGYTF | TGTGCCAGCAGCCACACAGGGGGTAGTACCGGCTACACCTTC
13 | TRBJ2-1 | many | NA | TRBV10-3 | CAISESIGGQQFF | TGTGCCATCAGTGAGTCGATCGGGGGCCAGCAGTTCTTC
15 | TRBJ1-1 | many | TRBD1 | TRBV5-1 | CASSSSDRGNTEAFF | TGCGCCAGCAGCTCCTCGGACAGGGGAAACACTGAAGCTTTCTTT
16 | TRBJ2-1 | many | NA | TRBV5-1 | CASSLAGGPSYNEQFF | TGCGCCAGCAGCTTGGCCGGGGGCCCTTCCTACAATGAGCAGTTCTTC
15 | TRBJ2-3 | many | TRBD2 | TRBV10-3 | CAISSLAGEEDTQYF | TGTGCCATCAGTTCGCTAGCGGGGGAAGAAGATACGCAGTATTTT
12 | TRBJ2-2 | many | NA | TRBV7-9 | CASLSGTGELFF | TGTGCCAGCCTTAGCGGCACCGGGGAGCTGTTTTTT
15 | TRBJ1-2 | NA | NA | TRBV6-1 | CASSRLRGANYGYTF | TGTGCCAGCAGCCGCCTTCGGGGTGCGAACTATGGCTACACCTTC
16 | TRBJ1-4 | many | NA | TRBV7-9 | CASSLRQGQWNEKLFF | TGTGCCAGCAGCCTACGGCAGGGTCAATGGAATGAAAAACTGTTTTTT
14 | TRBJ1-4 | many | NA | TRBV6-5 | CASAVGGGNEKLFF | TGTGCCAGCGCGGTTGGGGGAGGGAATGAAAAACTGTTTTTT
16 | TRBJ2-6 | many | NA | TRBV5-1 | CASSLAWGHGANVLTF | TGCGCCAGCAGCTTGGCCTGGGGGCATGGGGCCAACGTCCTGACTTTC
17 | TRBJ1-6 | many | TRBD1 | TRBV10-2 | CASSERDRDRNNSPLHF | TGCGCCAGCAGTGAGCGGGACCGGGACAGGAATAATTCACCCCTCCACTTT
14 | TRBJ2-1 | many | TRBD1 | TRBV10-3 | CAIRPGQGWDEQFF | TGTGCCATCAGGCCGGGACAGGGTTGGGATGAGCAGTTCTTC
14 | TRBJ2-3 | many | NA | TRBV30 | CAWSAPEGRRTQYF | TGTGCCTGGAGTGCCCCGGAAGGTCGTCGTACGCAGTATTTT
13 | TRBJ1-2 | many | NA | TRBV24-1 | CATSDLSGYGYTF | TGTGCCACCAGTGATTTGTCGGGCTATGGCTACACCTTC
13 | TRBJ1-1 | many | NA | TRBV5-1 | CASSGVSNTEAFF | TGCGCCAGCAGTGGGGTTTCGAACACTGAAGCTTTCTTT
14 | TRBJ2-5 | many | NA | TRBV7-2 | CASSLVAYQETQYF | TGTGCCAGCAGCTTAGTTGCGTACCAAGAGACCCAGTACTTC
14 | TRBJ1-4 | many | NA | TRBV6-2/TRBV6-3 | CASSRGLLNEKLFF | TGTGCCAGCAGTCGGGGGCTATTGAATGAAAAACTGTTTTTT
14 | TRBJ2-7 | many | TRBD1 | TRBV20-1 | CSAAGTGVTYEQYF | TGCAGTGCCGCCGGGACAGGGGTGACCTACGAGCAGTACTTC
14 | TRBJ1-1 | many | TRBD1 | TRBV18 | CASSPGTGNTEAFF | TGCGCCAGCAGCCCGGGGACAGGGAACACTGAAGCTTTCTTT
13 | TRBJ2-7 | many | NA | TRBV7-2 | CASSSSGPYEQYF | TGTGCCAGCAGCTCCTCAGGACCTTACGAGCAGTACTTC
13 | TRBJ2-7 | many | TRBD2 | TRBV5-5 | CASSGWWEGEQYF | TGTGCCAGCAGCGGGTGGTGGGAGGGCGAGCAGTACTTC
15 | TRBJ1-3 | many | NA | TRBV5-1 | CASSLEGSGGNTIYF | TGCGCCAGCAGCTTGGAGGGGTCAGGTGGAAACACCATATATTTT
14 | TRBJ2-1 | many | NA | TRBV11-2 | CASSLGGSYNEQFF | TGTGCCAGCAGCTTAGGTGGCAGTTACAATGAGCAGTTCTTC
12 | TRBJ2-1 | many | NA | TRBV20-1 | CSARVIYNEQFF | TGCAGTGCTAGGGTCATCTACAATGAGCAGTTCTTC
14 | TRBJ1-2 | many | TRBD1 | TRBV6-5 | CASSRTGRTGGYTF | TGTGCCAGCAGTAGGACAGGGAGAACGGGGGGCTACACCTTC
14 | TRBJ2-7 | many | TRBD1 | TRBV19 | CASRRDRGSSEQYF | TGTGCCAGTAGGAGGGACAGGGGAAGCTCCGAGCAGTACTTC
14 | TRBJ1-5 | many | TRBD1 | TRBV6-2/TRBV6-3 | CASSRQGGNQPQHF | TGTGCCAGCAGCCGACAGGGTGGCAATCAGCCCCAGCATTTT
14 | TRBJ1-1 | NA | NA | TRBV5-5 | CASSLATGNTEAFF | TGTGCCAGCAGTTTGGCTACGGGAAACACTGAAGCTTTCTTT
14 | TRBJ1-1 | many | NA | TRBV2 | CASSIRSLNTEAFF | TGTGCCAGCAGTATCAGGTCCCTAAACACTGAAGCTTTCTTT
14 | TRBJ2-5 | many | TRBD2 | TRBV10-3 | CAISEGLAGETQYF | TGTGCCATCAGTGAGGGACTAGCTGGGGAGACCCAGTACTTC
14 | TRBJ2-5 | many | NA | TRBV25-1 | CASSSRRGKETQYF | TGTGCCAGCAGTTCTCGTCGGGGGAAGGAGACCCAGTACTTC
14 | TRBJ2-5 | many | NA | TRBV5-5 | CASSLGQLQETQYF | TGTGCCAGCAGCTTGGGACAGCTCCAAGAGACCCAGTACTTC
13 | TRBJ1-2 | many | NA | TRBV29-1 | CSVAGPTNYGYTF | TGCAGCGTTGCCGGGCCAACTAACTATGGCTACACCTTC